The clone carrying this T cell receptor (beta chain) appeared a few times. No antigen is known for it. These data come from a study of beta chain features in type 1 diabetes. About the study: What patients shared with healthy donors was a similar profile of age, gender and cell yields. Over all samples combined, some 99,000,000 sorted cells were examined. Findings and caveats of the study: PCR may have favored shorter templates equally in patients and controls.

Every participating donor gave one draw, a heparinised blood sample averaging approximately 120 mL. Trimming took off 3 bases at V and 8 bases at J, with 5 bases between the two ends. In germline, CDR1 is LNHDA, CDR2 SQIVND (reference sequence). The CDR3 spans 12 residues. The whole isolated RNA underwent reverse transcription, so sequencing captured expressed TCRB transcripts. TCRdb keeps only in-frame clones here, not all; method: immunoSEQ multiplex PCR. The repertoire has fewer than 350,000 clones, under 8.5% of them found once; the top ten carry approximately 0.93%. Sequencing input: central memory CD4+ T cells from blood. The sequence derives from a woman aged 18 to 35 in good health. V usage is TRBV19 and J usage is TRBJ1-6, with no clear D. Written as DNA, the CDR3 is TGTGCCAGTAGTATTGGAGATTCACCCCTCCACTTT. This sequence encodes CASSIGDSPLHF.